The 27 T cell receptor beta chains presented below share a single source sample, sequenced in a study of beta chain features in type 1 diabetes. Points from the study as a whole: All four CD4+ subsets of Type 1 diabetes patients contained TCRB CDR3s that were moderately but significantly shorter.

No antigen is known for these receptors. The investigators reverse transcribed all of the isolated RNA, so they sequenced expressed TCRB transcripts. Clones were sequenced by immunoSEQ multiplex PCR, and TCRdb holds only the in-frame ones, with some missing. The sample records 550,000 to 850,000 clones, around 15% being singletons. Sequencing input: naive CD4+ T cells from blood. The receptors stem from a man aged 18-30 years with type 1 diabetes.

V and J are TRBV30 and TRBJ1-1; D unresolved. Germline loops: CDR1 GTSNPN, CDR2 SVGIG (reference sequence). V was trimmed by 0 bases and J by 5 bases, leaving 16 bases between them. The CDR3 runs 15 residues. The DNA of the CDR3 is TGTGCCTGGAGTGTACTCGGGCCAGGTCAGACTGAAGCTTTCTTT. Its translation is CAWSVLGPGQTEAFF.

The table lists this clone with a few counts. The V gene is TRBV29-1, the J gene TRBJ2-7; 10 bases are a match to TRBD2. This CDR3 comprises 15 residues. Germline-derived CDR1 and CDR2 are SQVTM and ANQGSEA. V lost 3 bases and J lost 6; bases outside the gene matches: 11. Here the CDR3 reads CSVEVGSGGALEQYF. CDR3 nucleotide sequence: TGCAGCGTTGAGGTCGGGAGCGGGGGGGCCCTCGAGCAGTACTTC.

This clone was counted only a few times. The chain has TRBV7-6 and TRBJ2-5; D gene uncertain. The V gene's germline CDR1 is SGHVS and CDR2 FNYEAQ. V was clipped by 5 bases and J by 1 base, with 5 bases between them. This CDR3 contains 12 residues. CDR3 in DNA: TGTGCCAGCAGCCCTTTCCAAGAGACCCAGTACTTC. It specifies CASSPFQETQYF.

Only a few counts were recorded for this clone. CDR3 bases: TGTGCCAGCAGCTTGCGGCCCGCCGATGAAGCTTTCTTT. Translation gives CASSLRPADEAFF. The chain employs TRBV5-6 and TRBJ1-1; D is undetermined. Germline V gives CDR1 SGHDT, CDR2 YYEEEE. Between the trimmed V and J ends, which lost 1 base and 7 bases, there was a span of 11 bases. The CDR3 totals 13 residues. Filled out from reference TRBV5-6 and TRBJ1-1, the complete variable domain reads DAGVTQSPTHLIKTRGQQVTLRCSPKSGHDTVSWYQQALGQGPQFIFQYYEEEERQRGNFPDRFSGHQFPNYSSELNVNALLLGDSALYLCASSLRPADEAFFGQGTRLTVV.

The chain combines TRBV19 with TRBJ2-5; the match to TRBD1 covers 7 bases. After removal of 6 bases from V and 2 bases from J, the junction contained 15 bases not matched to a gene. This CDR3 is built from 17 residues. Looked up from germline, CDR1 is LNHDA and CDR2 is SQIVND (reference sequence). Here the CDR3 DNA reads TGTGCCAGTAGCCCAGGGGGTTCCGTAGGGCCTCAAGAGACCCAGTACTTC. Encoded protein: CASSPGGSVGPQETQYF.

This chain uses TRBV10-3 with TRBJ2-3; 11 bases agree with TRBD2. The CDR3 loop spans 14 amino acids. CDR1 and CDR2 (germline): ENHRY, SYGVKD. J gave up 4 bases and V 8 bases, and 5 bases lay outside the gene matches. The DNA for the CDR3 is TGTGCCATCGGTAGCGGGGGGGCCCCAGATACGCAGTATTTT. It yields the protein CAIGSGGAPDTQYF.

V is TRBV10-3 and J is TRBJ2-2; 7 bases agree with TRBD1. The trim removed 6 bases at V and 2 bases at J, leaving 12 bases unmatched. This CDR3 is 17 amino acids long. Looked up from germline, CDR1 is ENHRY and CDR2 is SYGVKD. The CDR3 protein is CAISTIIGTDNTGELFF. In DNA, the CDR3 is TGTGCCATCAGCACTATAATCGGGACAGACAACACCGGGGAGCTGTTTTTT.

The chain is built from TRBV6-5 and TRBJ1-1, with TRBD1 matching over 9 bases. CDR3 length equals 15 residues. The V segment lost 2 bases and the J segment 7 bases; nucleotides outside the gene matches: 8. Germline lookup yields CDR1 MNHEY and CDR2 SVGAGI. DNA of the CDR3: TGTGCCAGCAGTTACCCTGCGACAGGGGGTATTGAAGCTTTCTTT. This encodes CASSYPATGGIEAFF.

The V call is TRBV7-2, the J call TRBJ2-1, with TRBD2 identical over 10 bases. The CDR3 consists of 14 residues. The J segment lost 7 bases and the V segment lost 3 bases, leaving 3 bases of the junction unmatched. Germline V gene sequence: CDR1 SGHTA, CDR2 FQGNSA. CDR3: CASSFSGGTNEQFF. The CDR3 region has the DNA TGTGCCAGCAGCTTTAGCGGGGGGACTAATGAGCAGTTCTTC.

As to this clone: Other DNA sequences in this specimen translate into the identical CDR3. J is TRBJ1-2 and V is TRBV28; D unclear. V shed 3 bases and J shed 1 base, with 3 bases lying between them. The CDR3 has 12 amino acids. The germline CDR1 and CDR2 sequences are MDHEN and SYDVKM. The CDR3 protein is CASSLGNYGYTF. CDR3 in DNA: TGTGCCAGCAGTTTGGGTAACTATGGCTACACCTTC.

This clone appeared a single time. The V gene is TRBV7-2, the J gene TRBJ2-3; D not resolved. V was trimmed by 5 bases and J by 6 bases, leaving 9 bases between them. Germline CDR1 reads SGHTA; CDR2 reads FQGNSA. The CDR3 is 12 amino acids. This CDR3 reads CASSEARDTQYF. CDR3 coding DNA: TGTGCCAGCAGCGAGGCCAGGGATACGCAGTATTTT.

The chain joins TRBV28 to TRBJ2-7, with D uncertain. The CDR3 is 13 residues long. In germline, CDR1 is MDHEN, CDR2 SYDVKM. V was trimmed by 10 bases and J by 6 bases, leaving 19 bases between them. This CDR3 reads CATNFWELGEQYF. In DNA form, the CDR3 reads TGTGCCACGAATTTTTGGGAACTGGGCGAGCAGTACTTC.

The chain recombines TRBV7-9 with TRBJ2-5; D is perhaps TRBD1 (6 bases). CDR3 length equals 15 residues. Trimming shortened V by 5 bases and J by 5 bases, and 18 bases separated the two germline ends. Germline V CDR1 and CDR2: SEHNR, FQNEAQ (reference sequence). CDR3 in amino acids: CASSPQGRLTETQYF. In DNA form, the CDR3 reads TGTGCCAGCAGCCCACAGGGACGTCTCACGGAGACCCAGTACTTC.

V gene TRBV28 combines with J gene TRBJ2-7; D unclear. CDR3 size: 12 residues. The germline V and J ends were trimmed by 1 base and 2 bases, with 3 bases remaining between them. Germline CDR1 and CDR2: MDHEN and SYDVKM. The CDR3 here is CASSLFTYEQYF. The CDR3 DNA sequence: TGTGCCAGCAGTTTATTTACCTACGAGCAGTACTTC.

The J gene is TRBJ2-1, the V gene TRBV7-2; 9 nucleotides align to TRBD1. V shed 0 bases and J 0 bases; nucleotides not matched to a gene: 12. CDR1 is SGHTA, CDR2 FQGNSA, per germline. The CDR3 sequence is 20 residues long. Here the CDR3 DNA reads TGTGCCAGCAGCTTAGCGAGGGACAGGGCTTCTGACTTCTCCTACAATGAGCAGTTCTTC. Encoded protein: CASSLARDRASDFSYNEQFF.

The V call is TRBV4-1, the J call TRBJ1-6; D is unresolved. The ends were cut back, 0 bases at V and 1 base at J, with 10 bases in the middle. The CDR3 spans 17 residues. Germline V gives CDR1 MGHRA, CDR2 YSYEKL. As DNA, the CDR3 is TGCGCCAGCAGCCAAGATCATGGGAGTTCCTATAATTCACCCCTCCACTTT. This gives the protein CASSQDHGSSYNSPLHF.

V is TRBV4-1 and J is TRBJ2-1; 7 positions agree with TRBD2. From germline, CDR1 is MGHRA and CDR2 YSYEKL. The CDR3 has 14 residues. Trimming removed 6 bases from V and 4 bases from J; junction bases left unmatched: 6. For the CDR3, the DNA is TGCGCCAGCAGTCAAAGGGAGGGGTACAATGAGCAGTTCTTC. Translated, it gives CASSQREGYNEQFF.

The V and J genes are TRBV4-1 and TRBJ1-2; unclear D gene. Germline V CDR1 and CDR2: MGHRA, YSYEKL. This CDR3 contains 15 residues. Trimming took off 4 bases at V and 4 bases at J, with 16 bases between the two ends. The CDR3 spells CASSPGTVAFYGYTF. Written as DNA, the CDR3 is TGCGCCAGCAGCCCGGGAACGGTGGCGTTCTATGGCTACACCTTC.

This chain links TRBV5-1 with TRBJ2-7; either TRBD1 or TRBD2 may supply D (5 bases each). The CDR3 is 15 residues long. CDR1 and CDR2 from the germline V gene are SGHRS and YFSETQ. V dropped 4 bases and J dropped 5 bases, with 19 bases sitting between them. CDR3 amino acids: CASSILGTEFDEQYF. The CDR3 DNA reads as TGCGCCAGCAGCATACTGGGGACGGAGTTCGACGAGCAGTACTTC.

This clone was found a few times. This chain connects TRBV30 to TRBJ1-1, with D tentatively TRBD1 (6 bases). Trimming took off 2 bases at V and 7 bases at J, with 17 bases between the two ends. This CDR3 is 14 amino acids long. The V gene's germline CDR1 is GTSNPN and CDR2 SVGIG (reference sequence). CDR3 sequence: CAWSRGQKSFEAFF. In nucleotides, the CDR3 is TGTGCCTGGAGTCGCGGACAGAAAAGTTTTGAAGCTTTCTTT. Looking up the rest from reference TRBV30 and TRBJ1-1 gives the full variable domain: SQTIHQWPATLVQPVGSPLSLECTVEGTSNPNLYWYRQAAGRGLQLLFYSVGIGQISSEVPQNLSASRPQDRQFILSSKKLLLSDSGFYLCAWSRGQKSFEAFFGQGTRLTVV.

The rearrangement uses TRBV19 and TRBJ1-5, with a possible D match to TRBD1 (5 bases). The CDR3 is made up of 14 amino acids. Germline V CDR1 and CDR2: LNHDA, SQIVND (reference sequence). The V end was cut by 5 bases, the J end by 0 bases, with 8 bases between. CDR3 loop: CASSRQSSNQPQHF. The DNA for the CDR3 is TGTGCCAGTAGTCGACAGTCTAGCAATCAGCCCCAGCATTTT.

The rearrangement joins TRBV7-2 to TRBJ1-2; 9 bases are shared with TRBD1. CDR3 length: 14 residues. The ends lost 5 bases at V and 6 bases at J; junction bases unmatched: 7. The germline CDR1 and CDR2 sequences are SGHTA and FQGNSA. This chain's CDR3 is CASSRGQGSDGYTF. CDR3 sequence (DNA): TGTGCCAGCAGCCGGGGACAGGGAAGCGATGGCTACACCTTC.

This clone was counted between two and nine times. This sequence joins TRBV7-2 and TRBJ2-5; D is uncertain. Germline lookup yields CDR1 SGHTA and CDR2 FQGNSA. V was trimmed by 5 bases and J by 5 bases, leaving 15 bases between them. The CDR3 consists of 14 residues. In nucleotides, the CDR3 is TGTGCCAGCAGCCGCGAAAGGAGAACGGAGACCCAGTACTTC. Residues: CASSRERRTETQYF.

In its sample, this clone was seen a few times. The V gene is TRBV7-9, the J gene TRBJ2-3, with TRBD2 as a possible D gene (6 bases). Germline V gives CDR1 SEHNR, CDR2 FQNEAQ (reference sequence). The V and J ends lost 2 bases and 1 base respectively, with 10 bases between them. The CDR3 covers 15 residues. In nucleotides, the CDR3 is TGTGCCAGCAGCTTAAGGGCTAGCGGCACAGATACGCAGTATTTT. It translates to CASSLRASGTDTQYF.

The gene calls are TRBV7-2 and TRBJ2-3, with TRBD2 as a possible D gene (5 bases). Trimming left V 1 base short and J 14 bases short, with 13 bases between. CDR3 length equals 12 residues. CDR1 SGHTA and CDR2 FQGNSA come from the germline V gene. In DNA, the CDR3 is TGTGCCAGCAGCTTAGGGGCAGCGGCCCTGTATTTT. The encoded protein is CASSLGAAALYF.

This clone was counted a few times. The V call is TRBV5-8, the J call TRBJ2-1; perhaps TRBD2 as D (5 bases). The CDR3 is 15 residues long. Per the germline V gene, CDR1 is SGHTS and CDR2 is YDEGEE. Trimming removed 5 bases from V and 0 bases from J, with 12 bases in between. CDR3 nucleotide sequence: TGTGCCAGCAGACTCTTTGGGAGCTCCTACAATGAGCAGTTCTTC. Its protein is CASRLFGSSYNEQFF.

The sample holds a few counts of this clone. The chain uses TRBV11-2 and TRBJ2-1; maybe TRBD2 (6 bases). Germline CDR1 reads SGHAT; CDR2 reads FQNNGV. There are 18 residues in the CDR3. V was trimmed by 5 bases and J by 0 bases, leaving 20 bases between them. The CDR3 protein is CASSPRGAPVPSYNEQFF. The DNA of the CDR3 is TGTGCCAGCAGCCCCCGCGGGGCCCCCGTCCCCTCCTACAATGAGCAGTTCTTC.